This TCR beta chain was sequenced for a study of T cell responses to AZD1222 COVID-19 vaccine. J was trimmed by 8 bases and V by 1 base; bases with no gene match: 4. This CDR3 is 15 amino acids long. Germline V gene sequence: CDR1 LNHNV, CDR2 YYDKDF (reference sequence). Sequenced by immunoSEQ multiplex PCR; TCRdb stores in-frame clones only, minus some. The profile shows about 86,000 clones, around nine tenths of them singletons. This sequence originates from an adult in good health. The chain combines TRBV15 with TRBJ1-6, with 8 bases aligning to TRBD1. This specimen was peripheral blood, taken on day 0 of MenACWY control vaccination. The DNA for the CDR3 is TGTGCCACCAGCAGAGTACAGGGGGTCTATTCACCCCTCCACTTT. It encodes CATSRVQGVYSPLHF.